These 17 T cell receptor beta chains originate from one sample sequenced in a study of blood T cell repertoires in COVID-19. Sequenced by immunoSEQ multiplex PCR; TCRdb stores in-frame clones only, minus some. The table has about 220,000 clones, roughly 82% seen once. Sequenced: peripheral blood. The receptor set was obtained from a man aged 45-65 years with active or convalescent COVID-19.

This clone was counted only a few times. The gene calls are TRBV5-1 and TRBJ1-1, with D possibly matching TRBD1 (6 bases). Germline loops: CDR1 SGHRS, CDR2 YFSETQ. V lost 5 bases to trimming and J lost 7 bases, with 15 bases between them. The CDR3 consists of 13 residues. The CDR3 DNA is TGCGCCAGCAGGAGGGGGGGATACCTTGAAGCTTTCTTT. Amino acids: CASRRGGYLEAFF.

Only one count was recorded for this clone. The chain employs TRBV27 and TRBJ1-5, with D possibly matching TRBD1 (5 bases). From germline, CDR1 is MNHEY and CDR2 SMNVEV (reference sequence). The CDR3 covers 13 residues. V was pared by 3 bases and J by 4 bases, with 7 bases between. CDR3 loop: CASSFSGNQPQHF. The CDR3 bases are TGTGCCAGCAGTTTCTCAGGGAATCAGCCCCAGCATTTT.

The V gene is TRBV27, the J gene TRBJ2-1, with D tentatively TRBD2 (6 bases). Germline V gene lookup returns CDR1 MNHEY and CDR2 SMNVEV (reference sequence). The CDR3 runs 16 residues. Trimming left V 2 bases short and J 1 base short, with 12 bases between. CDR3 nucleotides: TGTGCCAGCAGTTTAGGGGGGACCGGATCCTACAATGAGCAGTTCTTC. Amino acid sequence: CASSLGGTGSYNEQFF.

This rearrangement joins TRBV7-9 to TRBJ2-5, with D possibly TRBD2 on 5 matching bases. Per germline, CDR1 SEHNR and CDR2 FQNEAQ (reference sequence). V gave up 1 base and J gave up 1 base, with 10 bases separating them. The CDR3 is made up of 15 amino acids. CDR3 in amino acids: CASSLVGGFQETQYF. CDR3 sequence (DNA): TGTGCCAGCAGCTTAGTTGGAGGCTTCCAAGAGACCCAGTACTTC.

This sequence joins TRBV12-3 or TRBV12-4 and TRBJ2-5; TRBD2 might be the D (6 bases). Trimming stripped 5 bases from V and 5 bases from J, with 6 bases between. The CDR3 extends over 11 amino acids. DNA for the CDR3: TGTGCCAGCAGTGCGGGGGAGACCCAGTACTTC. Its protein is CASSAGETQYF.

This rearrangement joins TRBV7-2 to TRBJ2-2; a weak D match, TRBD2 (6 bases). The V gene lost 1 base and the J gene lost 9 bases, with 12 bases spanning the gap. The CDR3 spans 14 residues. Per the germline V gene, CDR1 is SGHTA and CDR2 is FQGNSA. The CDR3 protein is CASSLDGSRWELFF. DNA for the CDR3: TGTGCCAGCAGCTTAGACGGGAGCAGGTGGGAGCTGTTTTTT.

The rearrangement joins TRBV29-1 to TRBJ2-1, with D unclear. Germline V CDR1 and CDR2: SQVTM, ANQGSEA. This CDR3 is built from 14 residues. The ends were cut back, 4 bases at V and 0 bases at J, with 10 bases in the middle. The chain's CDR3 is CSVGSVVSYNEQFF. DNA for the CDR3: TGCAGCGTTGGGTCCGTAGTCTCCTACAATGAGCAGTTCTTC.

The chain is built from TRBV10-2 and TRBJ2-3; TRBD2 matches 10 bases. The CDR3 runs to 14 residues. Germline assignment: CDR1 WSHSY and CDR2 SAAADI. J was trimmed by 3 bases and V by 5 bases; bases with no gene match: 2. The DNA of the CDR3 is TGCGCCAGCAGTCCGGGACTAGCGACAGATACGCAGTATTTT. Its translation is CASSPGLATDTQYF.

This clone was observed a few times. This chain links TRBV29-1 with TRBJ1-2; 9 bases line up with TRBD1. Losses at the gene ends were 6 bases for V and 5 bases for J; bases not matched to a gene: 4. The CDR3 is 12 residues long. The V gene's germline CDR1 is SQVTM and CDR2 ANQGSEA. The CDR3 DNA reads TGCAGCGTCCGGGACAGGGTGTATGGCTACACCTTC. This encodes CSVRDRVYGYTF.

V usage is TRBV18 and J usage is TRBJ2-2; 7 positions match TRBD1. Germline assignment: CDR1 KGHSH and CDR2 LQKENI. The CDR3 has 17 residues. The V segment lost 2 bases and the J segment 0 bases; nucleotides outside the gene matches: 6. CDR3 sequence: CASSPKGQSPNTGELFF. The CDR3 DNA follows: TGTGCCAGCTCACCAAAGGGACAGTCCCCGAACACCGGGGAGCTGTTTTTT. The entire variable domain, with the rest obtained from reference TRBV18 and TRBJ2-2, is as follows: NAGVMQNPRHLVRRRGQEARLRCSPMKGHSHVYWYRQLPEEGLKFMVYLQKENIIDESGMPKERFSAEFPKEGPSILRIQQVVRGDSAAYFCASSPKGQSPNTGELFFGEGSRLTVL.

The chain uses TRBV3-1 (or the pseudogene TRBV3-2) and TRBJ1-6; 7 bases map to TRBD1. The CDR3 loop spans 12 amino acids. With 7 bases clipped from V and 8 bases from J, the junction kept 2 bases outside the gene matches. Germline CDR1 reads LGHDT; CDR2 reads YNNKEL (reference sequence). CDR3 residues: CASTQGDSPLHF. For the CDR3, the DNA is TGTGCCAGCACTCAGGGGGATTCACCCCTCCACTTT.

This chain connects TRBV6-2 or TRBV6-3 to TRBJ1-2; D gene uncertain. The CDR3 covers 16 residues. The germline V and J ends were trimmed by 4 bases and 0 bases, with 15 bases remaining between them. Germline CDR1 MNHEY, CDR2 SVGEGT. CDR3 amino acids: CASSFFPRQANYGYTF. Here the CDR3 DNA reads TGTGCCAGCAGTTTTTTCCCCAGGCAAGCTAACTATGGCTACACCTTC.

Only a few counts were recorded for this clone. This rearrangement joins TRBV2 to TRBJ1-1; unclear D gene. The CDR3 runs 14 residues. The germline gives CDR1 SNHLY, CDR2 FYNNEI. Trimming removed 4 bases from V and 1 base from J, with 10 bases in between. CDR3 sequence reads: CASSGQGGNTEAFF. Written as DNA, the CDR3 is TGTGCCAGCAGTGGACAAGGAGGGAACACTGAAGCTTTCTTT.

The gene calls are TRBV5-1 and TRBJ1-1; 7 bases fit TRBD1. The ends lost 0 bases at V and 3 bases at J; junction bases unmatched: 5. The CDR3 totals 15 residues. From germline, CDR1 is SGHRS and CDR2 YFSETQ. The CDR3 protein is CASSLGQGLDTEAFF. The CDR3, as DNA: TGCGCCAGCAGCTTGGGACAGGGTTTGGACACTGAAGCTTTCTTT.

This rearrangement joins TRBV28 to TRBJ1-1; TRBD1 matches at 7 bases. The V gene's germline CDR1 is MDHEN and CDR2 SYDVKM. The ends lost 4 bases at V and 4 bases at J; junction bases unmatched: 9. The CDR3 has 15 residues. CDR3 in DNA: TGTGCCAGCAGTTCGGCAGGGGGTATTGTCACTGAAGCTTTCTTT. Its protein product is CASSSAGGIVTEAFF.

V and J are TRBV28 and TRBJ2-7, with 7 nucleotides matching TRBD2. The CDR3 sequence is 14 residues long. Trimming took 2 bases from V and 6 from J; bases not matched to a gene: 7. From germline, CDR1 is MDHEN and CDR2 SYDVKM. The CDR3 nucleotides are TGTGCCAGCAGTTTACGGGGGGTTCGTTCCGAGCAGTACGTC. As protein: CASSLRGVRSEQYV.

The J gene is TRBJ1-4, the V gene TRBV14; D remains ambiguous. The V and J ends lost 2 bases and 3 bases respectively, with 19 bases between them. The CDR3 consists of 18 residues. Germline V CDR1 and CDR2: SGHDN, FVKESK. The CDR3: CASSQTRGGGGSNEKLFF. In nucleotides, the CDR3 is TGTGCCAGCAGCCAAACCCGGGGTGGAGGCGGTTCTAATGAAAAACTGTTTTTT.